This entry describes one T cell receptor (beta chain). Antigen: not known. This cohort consisted of healthy bone marrow donors. Germline CDR1 is SQVTM and CDR2 is ANQGSEA. Trimming cost V 4 bases and J 3 bases, with 6 bases left between them. This CDR3 comprises 12 residues. These data originate in a study of cytomegalovirus exposure and HLA in healthy donors. Study-level points and caveats: In an earlier analysis, about 87% or about 30%: the productive usage of most TCR beta V segments.

The PCR contained 60 Vbeta and 13 Jbeta primers. Measured with immunoSEQ multiplex PCR; TCRdb has only the in-frame clones, and not every one. The table shows roughly 150,000 clones, with over 75% occurring only once. The TCR sequence derives from a male donor in good health and CMV-seronegative. The gene calls are TRBV29-1 and TRBJ1-4; D unclear. Sequenced material: PBMCs. The CDR3 DNA follows: TGCAGCGTTGCGGGGTCTAATGAAAAACTGTTTTTT. Translating it yields CSVAGSNEKLFF. The variable domain in full, completed from reference TRBV29-1 and TRBJ1-4, reads SAVISQKPSRDICQRGTSLTIQCQVDSQVTMMFWYRQQPGQSLTLIATANQGSEATYESGFVIDKFPISRPNLTFSTLTVSNMSPEDSSIYLCSVAGSNEKLFFGSGTQLSVL.